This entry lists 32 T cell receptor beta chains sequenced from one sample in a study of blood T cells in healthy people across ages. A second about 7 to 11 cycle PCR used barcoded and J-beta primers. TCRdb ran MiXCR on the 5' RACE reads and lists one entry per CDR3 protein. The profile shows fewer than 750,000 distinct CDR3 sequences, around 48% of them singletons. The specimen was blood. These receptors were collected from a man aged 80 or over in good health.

The CDR3 sequence is CASSLGSTTPYEQYF. CDR3 DNA sequence: TGTGCCAGCAGTTTAGGCTCGACGACTCCCTACGAGCAGTACTTC. The chain links TRBV12-3 or TRBV12-4 to TRBJ2-7; no definite D call. This CDR3 contains 15 residues. V was shortened by 1 base and J by 2 bases, with 12 bases between the two germline ends.

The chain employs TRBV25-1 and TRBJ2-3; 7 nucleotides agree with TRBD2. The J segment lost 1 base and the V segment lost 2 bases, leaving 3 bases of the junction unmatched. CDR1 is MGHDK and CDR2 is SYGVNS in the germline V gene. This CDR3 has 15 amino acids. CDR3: CASSERSGGTDTQYF. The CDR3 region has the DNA TGTGCCAGCAGTGAACGGAGCGGGGGCACAGATACGCAGTATTTT. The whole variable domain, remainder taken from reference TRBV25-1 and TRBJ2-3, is EADIYQTPRYLVIGTGKKITLECSQTMGHDKMYWYQQDPGMELHLIHYSYGVNSTEKGDLSSESTVSRIRTEHFPLTLESARPSHTSQYLCASSERSGGTDTQYFGPGTRLTVL.

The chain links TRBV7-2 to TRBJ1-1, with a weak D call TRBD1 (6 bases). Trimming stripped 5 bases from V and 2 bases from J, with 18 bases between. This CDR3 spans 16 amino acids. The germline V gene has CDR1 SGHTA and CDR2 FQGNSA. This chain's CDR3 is CASSGKTGIGNTEAFF. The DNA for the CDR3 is TGTGCCAGCAGCGGGAAAACAGGGATCGGAAACACTGAAGCTTTCTTT.

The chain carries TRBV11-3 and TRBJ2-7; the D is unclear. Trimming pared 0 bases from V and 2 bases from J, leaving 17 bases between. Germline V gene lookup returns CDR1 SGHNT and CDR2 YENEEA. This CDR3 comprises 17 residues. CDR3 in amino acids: CASSLELSLFGAYEQYF. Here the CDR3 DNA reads TGTGCCAGCAGCTTAGAACTTTCACTATTTGGGGCCTACGAGCAGTACTTC.

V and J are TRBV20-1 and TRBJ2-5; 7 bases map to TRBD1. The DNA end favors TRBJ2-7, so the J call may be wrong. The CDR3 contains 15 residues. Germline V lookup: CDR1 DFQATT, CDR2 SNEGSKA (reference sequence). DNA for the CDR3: TGCAGTGCTACCCGGGACAGACTCCGAGGTTACGAGCAGTACTTC. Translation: CSATRDRLRGYEQYF.

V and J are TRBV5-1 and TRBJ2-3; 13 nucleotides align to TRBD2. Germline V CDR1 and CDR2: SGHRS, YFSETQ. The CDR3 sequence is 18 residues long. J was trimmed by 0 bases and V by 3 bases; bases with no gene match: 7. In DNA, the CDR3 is TGCGCCAGCAGCTGGACTAGCGGGAGACGGCAAAGCACAGATACGCAGTATTTT. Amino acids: CASSWTSGRRQSTDTQYF.

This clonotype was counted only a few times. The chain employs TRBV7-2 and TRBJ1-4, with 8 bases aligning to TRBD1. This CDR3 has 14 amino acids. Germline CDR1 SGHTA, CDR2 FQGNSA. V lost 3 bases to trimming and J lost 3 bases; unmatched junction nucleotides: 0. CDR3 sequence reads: CASSLTGANEKLFF. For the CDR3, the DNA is TGTGCCAGCAGCTTGACAGGGGCTAATGAAAAACTGTTTTTT.

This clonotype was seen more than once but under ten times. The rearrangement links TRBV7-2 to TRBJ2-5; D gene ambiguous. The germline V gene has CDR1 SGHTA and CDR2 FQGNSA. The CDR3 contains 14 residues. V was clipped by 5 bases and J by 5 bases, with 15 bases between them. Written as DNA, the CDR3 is TGTGCCAGCAGCACGTACATAGATGTCGAGACCCAGTACTTC. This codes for CASSTYIDVETQYF.

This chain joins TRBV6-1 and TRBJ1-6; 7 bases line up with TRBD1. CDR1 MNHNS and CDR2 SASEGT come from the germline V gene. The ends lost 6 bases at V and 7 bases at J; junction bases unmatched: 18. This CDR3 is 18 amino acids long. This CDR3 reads CASRGGTEGLRGNSPLHF. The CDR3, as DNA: TGTGCCAGCAGGGGAGGGACAGAAGGTCTCCGTGGGAATTCACCCCTCCACTTT.

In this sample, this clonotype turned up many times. CDR3 nucleotides: TGTGCCAGCATGTCGTGGGACTACAATGAGCAGTTCTTC. Amino acid sequence: CASMSWDYNEQFF. This chain uses TRBV6-5 with TRBJ2-1; D ambiguous. CDR1 and CDR2 from the germline V gene are MNHEY and SVGAGI. The CDR3 length is 13 residues. Between the trimmed V and J ends, which lost 7 bases and 3 bases, there was a span of 10 bases.

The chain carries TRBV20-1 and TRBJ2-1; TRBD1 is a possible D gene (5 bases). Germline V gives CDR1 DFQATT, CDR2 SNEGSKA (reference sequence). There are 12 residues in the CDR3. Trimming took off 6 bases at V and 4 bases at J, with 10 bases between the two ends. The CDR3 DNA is TGCAGTGCGGTAGGACAATACAATGAGCAGTTCTTC. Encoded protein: CSAVGQYNEQFF.

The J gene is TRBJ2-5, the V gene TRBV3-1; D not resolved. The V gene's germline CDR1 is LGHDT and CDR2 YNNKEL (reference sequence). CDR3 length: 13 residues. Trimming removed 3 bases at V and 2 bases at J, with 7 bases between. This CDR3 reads CASSQLTQETQYF. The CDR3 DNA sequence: TGTGCCAGCAGCCAGTTAACTCAAGAGACCCAGTACTTC.

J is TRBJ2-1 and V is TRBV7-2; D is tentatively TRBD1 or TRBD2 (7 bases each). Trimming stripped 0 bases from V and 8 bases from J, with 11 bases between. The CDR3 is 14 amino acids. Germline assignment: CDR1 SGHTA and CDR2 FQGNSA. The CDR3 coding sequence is TGTGCCAGCAGCTTAGCCCAGGGGGGGTATGAGCAGTTCTTC. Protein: CASSLAQGGYEQFF.

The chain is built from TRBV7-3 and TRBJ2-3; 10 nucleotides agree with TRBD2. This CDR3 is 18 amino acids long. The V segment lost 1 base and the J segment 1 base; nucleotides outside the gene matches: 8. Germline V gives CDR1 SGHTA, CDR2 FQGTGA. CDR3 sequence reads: CASSLRSTSGYGTDTQYF. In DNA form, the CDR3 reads TGTGCCAGCAGCTTAAGGTCGACTAGCGGGTATGGCACAGATACGCAGTATTTT.

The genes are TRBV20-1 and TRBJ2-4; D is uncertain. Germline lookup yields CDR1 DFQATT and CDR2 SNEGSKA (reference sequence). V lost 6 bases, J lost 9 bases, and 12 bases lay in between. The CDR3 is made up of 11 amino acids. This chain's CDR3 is CSAPIDGIQYF. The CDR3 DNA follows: TGCAGTGCCCCTATAGATGGCATTCAGTACTTC.

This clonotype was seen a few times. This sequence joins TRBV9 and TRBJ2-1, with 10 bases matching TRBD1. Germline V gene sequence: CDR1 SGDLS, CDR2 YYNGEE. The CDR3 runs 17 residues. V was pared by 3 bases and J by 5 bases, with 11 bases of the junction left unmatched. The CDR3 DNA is TGTGCCAGCAGCGGAGGTTCCGGGACAGGGGCTCACAATGAGCAGTTCTTC. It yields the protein CASSGGSGTGAHNEQFF.

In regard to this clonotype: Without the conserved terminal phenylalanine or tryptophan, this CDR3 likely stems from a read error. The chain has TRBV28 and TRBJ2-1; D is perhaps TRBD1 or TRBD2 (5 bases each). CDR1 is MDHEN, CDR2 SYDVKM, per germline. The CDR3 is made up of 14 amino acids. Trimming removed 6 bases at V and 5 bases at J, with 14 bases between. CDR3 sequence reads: CASRRRRDHNEQFL. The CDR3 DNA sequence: TGTGCCAGCAGACGCCGCCGGGACCACAATGAGCAGTTCTTA.

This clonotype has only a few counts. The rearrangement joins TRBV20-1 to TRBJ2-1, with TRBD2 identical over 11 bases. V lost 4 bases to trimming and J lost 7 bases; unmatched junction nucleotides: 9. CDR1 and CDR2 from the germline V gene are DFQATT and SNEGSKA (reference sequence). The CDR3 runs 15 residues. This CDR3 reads CSATLSGGAKNEQFF. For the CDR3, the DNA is TGCAGTGCTACCCTTAGCGGGGGGGCCAAAAATGAGCAGTTCTTC.

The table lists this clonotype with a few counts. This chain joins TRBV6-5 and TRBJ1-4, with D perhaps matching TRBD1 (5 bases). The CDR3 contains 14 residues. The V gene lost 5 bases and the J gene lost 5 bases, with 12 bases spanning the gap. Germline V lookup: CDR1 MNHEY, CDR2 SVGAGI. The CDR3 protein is CASSRGTRNEKLFF. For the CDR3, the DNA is TGTGCCAGCAGTCGCGGGACCCGAAATGAAAAACTGTTTTTT.

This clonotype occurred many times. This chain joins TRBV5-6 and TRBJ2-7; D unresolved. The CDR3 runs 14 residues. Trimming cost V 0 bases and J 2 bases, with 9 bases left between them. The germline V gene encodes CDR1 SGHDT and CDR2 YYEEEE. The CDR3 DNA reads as TGTGCCAGCAGCTTGGGTAAGATTACCTACGAGCAGTACTTC. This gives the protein CASSLGKITYEQYF.

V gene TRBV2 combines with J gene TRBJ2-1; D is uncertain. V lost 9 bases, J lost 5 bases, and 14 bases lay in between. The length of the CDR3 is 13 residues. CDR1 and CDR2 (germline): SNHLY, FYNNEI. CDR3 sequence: CARGRQSNNEQFF. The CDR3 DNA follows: TGTGCCAGAGGACGACAATCCAACAATGAGCAGTTCTTC.

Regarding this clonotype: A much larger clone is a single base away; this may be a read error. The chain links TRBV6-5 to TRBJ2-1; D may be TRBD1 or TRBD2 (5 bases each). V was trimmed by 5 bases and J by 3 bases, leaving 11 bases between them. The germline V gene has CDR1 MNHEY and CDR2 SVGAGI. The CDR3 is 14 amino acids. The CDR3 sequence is CASSLRDVYNEQFF. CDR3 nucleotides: TGTGCCAGCAGTCTTCGGGACGTCTACAATGAGCAGTTCTTC.

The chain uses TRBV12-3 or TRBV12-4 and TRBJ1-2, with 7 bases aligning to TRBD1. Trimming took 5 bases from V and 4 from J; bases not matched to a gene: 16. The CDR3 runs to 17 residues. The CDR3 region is CASSPSVPGQATYGYTF. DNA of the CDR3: TGTGCCAGCAGTCCATCTGTTCCCGGACAGGCGACCTATGGCTACACCTTC.

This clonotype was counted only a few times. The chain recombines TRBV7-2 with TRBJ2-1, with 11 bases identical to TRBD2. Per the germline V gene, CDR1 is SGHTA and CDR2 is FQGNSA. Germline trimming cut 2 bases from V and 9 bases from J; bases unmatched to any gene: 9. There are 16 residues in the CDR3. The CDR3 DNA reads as TGTGCCAGCAGCTTATTCGGCGGGACTAGCGGCCGTGAGCAGTTCTTC. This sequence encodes CASSLFGGTSGREQFF. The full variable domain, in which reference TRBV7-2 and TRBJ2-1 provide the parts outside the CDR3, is GAGVSQSPSNKVTEKGKDVELRCDPISGHTALYWYRQSLGQGLEFLIYFQGNSAPDKSGLPSDRFSAERTGGSVSTLTIQRTQQEDSAVYLCASSLFGGTSGREQFFGPGTRLTVL.

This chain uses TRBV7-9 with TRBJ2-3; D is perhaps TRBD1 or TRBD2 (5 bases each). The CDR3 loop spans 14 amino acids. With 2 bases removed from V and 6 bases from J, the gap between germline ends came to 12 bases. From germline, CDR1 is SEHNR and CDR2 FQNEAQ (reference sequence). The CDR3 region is CASSLRGTSDTQYF. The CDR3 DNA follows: TGTGCCAGCAGCTTACGAGGGACCTCGGATACGCAGTATTTT.

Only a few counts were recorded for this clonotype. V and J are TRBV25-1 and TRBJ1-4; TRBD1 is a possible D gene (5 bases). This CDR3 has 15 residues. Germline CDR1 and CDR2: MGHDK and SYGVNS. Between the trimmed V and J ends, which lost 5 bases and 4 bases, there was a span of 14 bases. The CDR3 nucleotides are TGTGCCAGCAGTTCCCGGGACGCCCTTAATGAAAAACTGTTTTTT. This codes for CASSSRDALNEKLFF. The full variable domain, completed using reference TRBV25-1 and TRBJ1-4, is EADIYQTPRYLVIGTGKKITLECSQTMGHDKMYWYQQDPGMELHLIHYSYGVNSTEKGDLSSESTVSRIRTEHFPLTLESARPSHTSQYLCASSSRDALNEKLFFGSGTQLSVL.

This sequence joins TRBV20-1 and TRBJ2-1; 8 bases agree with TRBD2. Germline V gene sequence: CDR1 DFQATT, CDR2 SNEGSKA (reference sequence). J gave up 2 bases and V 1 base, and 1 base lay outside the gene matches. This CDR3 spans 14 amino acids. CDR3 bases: TGCAGTGCTAGAGGCGGGGGGCCCTACAATGAGCAGTTCTTC. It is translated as CSARGGGPYNEQFF.

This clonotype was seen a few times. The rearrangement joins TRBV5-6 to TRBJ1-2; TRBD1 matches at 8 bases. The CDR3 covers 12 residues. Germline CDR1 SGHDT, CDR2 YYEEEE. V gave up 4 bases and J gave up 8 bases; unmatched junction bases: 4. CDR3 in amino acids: CASSRTGGGYTF. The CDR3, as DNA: TGTGCCAGCAGCCGTACAGGGGGAGGCTACACCTTC.

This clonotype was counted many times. The CDR3 sequence is CSAPLAGVWETQYF. The CDR3 DNA reads TGCAGTGCCCCGCTAGCGGGAGTATGGGAGACCCAGTACTTC. The chain links TRBV20-1 to TRBJ2-5; 10 bases fit TRBD2. Per germline, CDR1 DFQATT and CDR2 SNEGSKA (reference sequence). CDR3 length: 14 residues. Trimming took 6 bases from V and 5 from J; bases not matched to a gene: 9.

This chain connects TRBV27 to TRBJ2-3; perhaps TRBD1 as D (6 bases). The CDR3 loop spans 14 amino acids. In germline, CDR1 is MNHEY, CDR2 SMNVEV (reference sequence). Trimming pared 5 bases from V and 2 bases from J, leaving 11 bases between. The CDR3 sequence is CASSPWTDTDTQYF. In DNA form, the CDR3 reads TGTGCCAGCAGTCCCTGGACAGACACAGATACGCAGTATTTT.

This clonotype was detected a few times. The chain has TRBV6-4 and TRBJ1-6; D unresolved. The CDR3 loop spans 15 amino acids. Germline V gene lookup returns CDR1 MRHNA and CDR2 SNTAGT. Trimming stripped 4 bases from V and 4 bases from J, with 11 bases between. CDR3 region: CASSVGVGYNSPLHF. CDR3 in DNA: TGTGCCAGCAGTGTTGGGGTCGGATATAATTCACCCCTCCACTTT.

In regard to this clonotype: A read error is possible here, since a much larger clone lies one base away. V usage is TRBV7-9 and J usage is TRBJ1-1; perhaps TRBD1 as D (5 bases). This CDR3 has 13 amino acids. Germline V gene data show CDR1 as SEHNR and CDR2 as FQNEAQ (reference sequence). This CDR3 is CAGSLRGDTEAFF. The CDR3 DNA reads TGTGCCGGCAGCTTACGGGGGGACACTGAAGCTTTCTTT.